The 22 T cell receptor beta chains below come from one sample, sequenced in a study of Graves' ophthalmopathy and Graves' hyperthyroidism. Amplification targeted the TCR beta CDR3 regions, with RNA transcripts as the source material. In the first round, RT-PCR was carried out with HTBI primers, and a multiplex PCR formed the second round. A single record per CDR3 protein comes from TCRdb applying MiXCR to the multiplex PCR reads. The sample gives about 13,000 distinct CDR3 sequences, 50% of which show up once; around 42% is in the top ten. Sequences were obtained from peripheral blood. The receptors derive from a woman younger than 45 with Graves' ophthalmopathy.

The J gene is TRBJ2-1, the V gene TRBV29-1, with 7 bases lining up with TRBD2. The CDR3 runs 14 residues. V gave up 4 bases and J gave up 6 bases; unmatched junction bases: 9. Germline CDR1 reads SQVTM; CDR2 reads ANQGSEA. In DNA, the CDR3 is TGCAGCGTTGGTAGTGCGGGAGACGGCAATGAGCAGTTCTTC. Translation: CSVGSAGDGNEQFF.

With respect to this clonotype: The junction departs from germline at one end; a sequencing error may be responsible. The genes are TRBV7-7 and TRBJ2-1; TRBD2 is a possible D gene (5 bases). The V gene's germline CDR1 is SSHAT and CDR2 FNYEAQ (reference sequence). There are 13 residues in the CDR3. The CDR3 DNA sequence: TGTGCTAGCAGCGAAGAGGGATACAATGAGCAGTTCTTC. Its translation: CASSEEGYNEQFF.

This chain uses TRBV2 with TRBJ2-1; 7 bases align to TRBD2. Germline-derived CDR1 and CDR2 are SNHLY and FYNNEI. This CDR3 region has 15 residues. The V and J ends lost 1 base and 4 bases, in that order; junction bases with no gene match: 4. CDR3 DNA: TGTGCCAGCAGTGAAGAGGCTAGCGGATACAATGAGCAGTTCTTC. It is translated as CASSEEASGYNEQFF.

To note about this clonotype: One end of the junction fails to match germline, which may point to a read error. V and J are TRBV20-1 and TRBJ2-7; possibly TRBD1 for D (6 bases). This CDR3 has 12 residues. Germline lookup yields CDR1 DFQATT and CDR2 SNEGSKA (reference sequence). The CDR3 sequence is CGASLQGYEQYF. The DNA of the CDR3 is TGCGGTGCTAGTTTACAGGGCTATGAGCAGTACTTC.

This chain uses TRBV10-3 with TRBJ2-7, with TRBD1 matching 7 bases. After removal of 3 bases from V and 5 bases from J, the junction contained 4 bases not matched to a gene. This CDR3 is built from 13 residues. CDR1 and CDR2 from the germline V gene are ENHRY and SYGVKD. CDR3 DNA: TGTGCCATCAGTGAAGGGACAGTGAACGAGCAGTACTTC. Its translation: CAISEGTVNEQYF.

Here the CDR3 reads CSAPRGQIRPQPQHF. The CDR3 DNA is TGCAGTGCCCCTCGAGGGCAGATACGGCCTCAGCCCCAGCATTTT. The gene calls are TRBV20-1 and TRBJ1-5; D gene unclear. Trimming stripped 6 bases from V and 6 bases from J, with 21 bases between. CDR1 and CDR2 (germline): DFQATT, SNEGSKA (reference sequence). CDR3 length: 15 residues.

The table lists this clonotype with many counts. This rearrangement joins TRBV15 to TRBJ1-4, with D maybe TRBD1 (6 bases). V lost 5 bases and J lost 7, with 14 bases in between. The CDR3 is made up of 14 amino acids. The germline CDR1 and CDR2 sequences are LNHNV and YYDKDF (reference sequence). CDR3 protein: CATSRGQGGEKLFF. The CDR3 coding sequence is TGTGCCACCAGCCGGGGGCAGGGAGGTGAAAAACTGTTTTTT.

A word on this clonotype: A single base separates this from a much larger clone, so it may be a read error. The V gene is TRBV7-8, the J gene TRBJ2-7; 9 bases are shared with TRBD2. The CDR3 has 16 residues. V was pared by 2 bases and J by 3 bases, with 8 bases of the junction left unmatched. Looked up from germline, CDR1 is SGHVS and CDR2 is FQNEAQ. The chain's CDR3 is CASSLSSGSGSYEQYF. The CDR3 nucleotides are TGTGCCAGCAGCTTAAGTAGCGGTAGCGGGAGCTACGAGCAGTACTTC. Using reference TRBV7-8 and TRBJ2-7 for the parts outside the CDR3, the full variable domain is GAGVSQSPRYKVAKRGQDVALRCDPISGHVSLFWYQQALGQGPEFLTYFQNEAQLDKSGLPSDRFFAERPEGSVSTLKIQRTQQEDSAVYLCASSLSSGSGSYEQYFGPGTRLTVT.

The chain combines TRBV4-2 with TRBJ2-1; perhaps TRBD1 as D (6 bases). CDR1 is LGHNA, CDR2 YNFKEQ, per germline. This CDR3 is built from 14 residues. Trimming took off 4 bases at V and 2 bases at J, with 9 bases between the two ends. The CDR3 nucleotides are TGTGCCAGCAGCCGGACAGCTACCTACAATGAGCAGTTCTTC. Translating gives CASSRTATYNEQFF.

By sample share, this clonotype is medium-sized (0.01 to 0.1%). The rearrangement joins TRBV20-1 to TRBJ1-6, with TRBD1 matching over 8 bases. The CDR3 consists of 13 residues. V lost 0 bases, J lost 11 bases, and 3 bases stayed unmatched. Per germline, CDR1 DFQATT and CDR2 SNEGSKA (reference sequence). This CDR3 reads CSAREDRVPPLHF. The CDR3, as DNA: TGCAGTGCTAGAGAGGACAGGGTTCCACCCCTCCACTTT.

The V gene is TRBV6-1, the J gene TRBJ2-6; D may be TRBD1 or TRBD2 (5 bases each). This CDR3 is 15 amino acids long. V shed 6 bases and J shed 0 bases, with 9 bases lying between them. CDR1 is MNHNS, CDR2 SASEGT, per germline. The CDR3 is CASRLDSSGANVLTF. CDR3 in DNA: TGTGCCAGCAGACTAGACAGCTCTGGGGCCAACGTCCTGACTTTC.

This clonotype has a handful of counts. The chain links TRBV6-5 to TRBJ2-7; 7 nucleotides align to TRBD1. The CDR3 has 13 amino acids. Germline loops: CDR1 MNHEY, CDR2 SVGAGI. J lost 8 bases, V lost 10 bases, and 14 bases had no gene match. CDR3 in amino acids: CATIGGRVGKQYF. The CDR3 nucleotides read TGTGCCACCATAGGGGGCAGGGTCGGTAAGCAGTACTTC.

The chain is built from TRBV7-2 and TRBJ2-5; 11 bases map to TRBD2. CDR1 and CDR2 (germline): SGHTA, FQGNSA. This CDR3 spans 16 amino acids. Unmatched junction bases numbered 3, after V lost 0 bases and J lost 3 bases. This CDR3 reads CASSLATSGREETQYF. CDR3 nucleotides: TGTGCCAGCAGCTTAGCCACTAGCGGGAGAGAAGAGACCCAGTACTTC.

This clonotype came up once. The CDR3 is CASSPGTSGRNEQYF. The CDR3, as DNA: TGTGCCAGCAGCCCGGGGACTAGCGGGAGAAACGAGCAGTACTTC. The chain links TRBV7-9 to TRBJ2-7, with TRBD2 matching over 14 bases. The germline CDR1 and CDR2 sequences are SEHNR and FQNEAQ (reference sequence). The V segment lost 5 bases and the J segment 5 bases; nucleotides outside the gene matches: 5. This CDR3 has 15 amino acids.

The chain links TRBV6-5 to TRBJ2-3; D is ambiguous. The V and J ends lost 3 bases and 2 bases respectively, with 12 bases between them. The germline CDR1 and CDR2 sequences are MNHEY and SVGAGI. This CDR3 has 15 residues. CDR3: CASSYRAEYTDTQYF. As DNA, the CDR3 is TGTGCCAGCAGTTATAGGGCGGAATACACAGATACGCAGTATTTT.

J is TRBJ2-3 and V is TRBV7-9; TRBD2 aligns across 13 bases. The germline CDR1 and CDR2 sequences are SEHNR and FQNEAQ (reference sequence). The CDR3 covers 16 residues. V shed 3 bases and J 5 bases; nucleotides not matched to a gene: 5. CDR3 nucleotide sequence: TGTGCCAGCAGCTTTGGACTAGCGGGAGTAGGAGATACGCAGTATTTT. It specifies CASSFGLAGVGDTQYF.

This clonotype occurred many times. The chain combines TRBV28 with TRBJ2-7; D perhaps matches TRBD2 (5 bases). The CDR3 is 16 residues long. CDR1 and CDR2 (germline): MDHEN, SYDVKM. Trimming shortened V by 0 bases and J by 1 base, and 13 bases separated the two germline ends. CDR3 region: CASSLCRGPRSYEQYV. The CDR3 coding sequence is TGTGCCAGCAGTTTATGCCGCGGGCCCCGGTCCTACGAGCAGTACGTC.

Ten or more counts support this clonotype. The chain combines TRBV20-1 with TRBJ2-5; D may match TRBD1 or TRBD2 (5 bases each). CDR3 length: 14 amino acids. V was clipped by 3 bases and J by 4 bases, with 15 bases between them. Germline CDR1 DFQATT, CDR2 SNEGSKA (reference sequence). The CDR3 bases are TGCAGTGCTAGGAATGGGGACCTGAGAGAGACCCAGTACTTC. This translates into CSARNGDLRETQYF.

The chain links TRBV25-1 to TRBJ2-1, with 8 bases fitting TRBD1. The V segment lost 3 bases and the J segment 8 bases; nucleotides outside the gene matches: 0. The CDR3 runs to 12 residues. The germline V gene encodes CDR1 MGHDK and CDR2 SYGVNS. The CDR3 protein is CASSETGDEQFF. As DNA, the CDR3 is TGTGCCAGCAGTGAGACAGGGGATGAGCAGTTCTTC.

The chain links TRBV5-1 to TRBJ2-3, with D hard to call. The CDR3 length is 18 residues. The germline V gene encodes CDR1 SGHRS and CDR2 YFSETQ. V was pared by 0 bases and J by 4 bases, with 21 bases between. The CDR3 region is CASSLGEWRRERADTQYF. In DNA, the CDR3 is TGCGCCAGCAGCTTGGGGGAATGGAGAAGGGAACGGGCAGATACGCAGTATTTT. The full variable domain, with the rest looked up from reference TRBV5-1 and TRBJ2-3, is KAGVTQTPRYLIKTRGQQVTLSCSPISGHRSVSWYQQTPGQGLQFLFEYFSETQRNKGNFPGRFSGRQFSNSRSEMNVSTLELGDSALYLCASSLGEWRRERADTQYFGPGTRLTVL.

The table lists this clonotype with a few counts. The chain employs TRBV20-1 and TRBJ2-1, with D tentatively TRBD1 (6 bases). The CDR3 extends over 12 amino acids. V was pared by 8 bases and J by 5 bases, with 13 bases between. Germline V gene data show CDR1 as DFQATT and CDR2 as SNEGSKA (reference sequence). CDR3 DNA sequence: TGCAGTCCGAAGGGACAAAACAATGAGCAGTTCTTC. This gives the protein CSPKGQNNEQFF.

This clonotype has more than one count but fewer than ten. With a much larger clone just one base away, this may be a read error. The V call is TRBV20-1, the J call TRBJ2-1, with 12 bases lining up with TRBD2. This CDR3 has 14 residues. Germline-derived CDR1 and CDR2 are DFQATT and SNEGSKA (reference sequence). The V and J ends lost 6 bases and 9 bases, in that order; junction bases with no gene match: 9. CDR3 sequence (DNA): TGCAGTGCCACGACTAGCGGGAGACCCCGTGAGCAGTTCTTC. The encoded protein is CSATTSGRPREQFF.